By proportion, the clone carrying this T cell receptor beta chain is medium-sized. This beta chain is off target for a library built for alpha chains, so its abundance means little. TCRdb analysed the 5' RACE reads with MiXCR anew, one entry per CDR3 protein. Of 9,500 to 15,000 distinct CDR3 sequences in the sample, 6.2% were seen once. The record originates from a study of spatial heterogeneity in lung cancer. The sample's time point: sample taken at primary tumor resection. Without sorting, whole RNA was sequenced from tumor, nontumor lung or frozen PBMC. The CDR3 is 15 residues long. V was clipped by 2 bases and J by 7 bases; unmatched bases: 5. Germline V gene data show CDR1 as SGHNT and CDR2 as YYREEE (reference sequence).

The clonotype was recovered from a male donor with early-stage non-small cell lung cancer. The sequences come from normal lung tissue next to the tumor, collected at surgery. This rearrangement joins TRBV5-4 to TRBJ1-6, with 8 nucleotides matching TRBD1. The CDR3 nucleotides are TGTGCCAGCAGCTTCGGACAGGGAGGGAATTCACCCCTCCACTTT. Protein: CASSFGQGGNSPLHF.